The text below deals with one T cell receptor (beta chain). Its antigen remains unidentified. This sample stems from a study of shared clonotypes between healthy human individuals. Study results and limitations: Among the subsets, naive ones generally showed larger estimated richness than memory ones. Naive CD4 clonotypes were shared across several donors at about 5.2%.

Assay: immunoSEQ multiplex PCR; the TCRdb copy retains only in-frame clones and omits some. The table has 2 million to 3 million clones, over 85% seen once. The CDR3 covers 16 residues. Looked up from germline, CDR1 is SGHTA and CDR2 is FQGNSA. Trimming pared 5 bases from V and 4 bases from J, leaving 18 bases between. The chain links TRBV7-2 to TRBJ1-3; weak D call: TRBD1 (5 bases). Material for sequencing was naive CD4+ T cells sorted from blood. Subset noted: CD45RA+ positively selected. This sequence originates from a man aged 18 to 30 in good health. CDR3 loop: CASSGRGGSGGNTIYF. The CDR3 coding sequence is TGTGCCAGCAGCGGGAGGGGCGGATCGGGCGGAAACACCATATATTTT.